The 11 T cell receptor beta chains given below trace back to one sample, sequenced in a study of control samples from healthy donors and cancer patients. The protocol was immunoSEQ multiplex PCR, while the TCRdb copy is restricted to in-frame clones and leaves out a portion. This sample carries some 140,000 clones, 80% to 90% of them seen once, and the ten largest clones take roughly 9%. The sequenced material came from blood. The receptor source for this set is a woman aged 25 to 45 in good health.

This chain uses TRBV28 with TRBJ1-5, with unresolved D. Germline V gives CDR1 MDHEN, CDR2 SYDVKM. Trimming took 4 bases from V and 7 from J, leaving 14 bases between them. The CDR3 length is 14 residues. CDR3 nucleotides: TGTGCCAGCAGTTCCCGCGGGTATGGACAGCCCCAGCATTTT. Its protein product is CASSSRGYGQPQHF.

The J gene is TRBJ1-1, the V gene TRBV6-1; D possibly corresponds to TRBD1 (5 bases). The CDR3 has 14 amino acids. The germline gives CDR1 MNHNS, CDR2 SASEGT. Trimming pared 0 bases from V and 2 bases from J, leaving 7 bases between. CDR3 nucleotides: TGTGCCAGCAGTGAAGCTCAGGGTAACACTGAAGCTTTCTTT. Its translation: CASSEAQGNTEAFF.

The V and J genes are TRBV7-2 and TRBJ1-5; D might be TRBD1 (5 bases). The CDR3 spans 14 residues. Trimming took off 5 bases at V and 1 base at J, with 9 bases between the two ends. Germline V gene lookup returns CDR1 SGHTA and CDR2 FQGNSA. The DNA for the CDR3 is TGTGCCAGCAGCAGCCGGGACAGCAATCAGCCCCAGCATTTT. Translated, it gives CASSSRDSNQPQHF.

In this sample, this clone turned up once. The V gene is TRBV2, the J gene TRBJ1-1, with a tentative D call TRBD1 (5 bases). V lost 8 bases, J lost 3 bases, and 7 bases lay in between. The CDR3 loop spans 11 amino acids. Germline CDR1 reads SNHLY; CDR2 reads FYNNEI. The DNA of the CDR3 is TGTGCCAGCTTAGGGGACACTGAAGCTTTCTTT. The encoded protein is CASLGDTEAFF.

V usage is TRBV25-1 and J usage is TRBJ2-7; D is unclear. The CDR3 extends over 15 amino acids. V lost 3 bases and J 6 bases, leaving 18 bases between the germline ends. Germline values: CDR1 MGHDK, CDR2 SYGVNS. The CDR3 coding sequence is TGTGCCAGCAGTGATGCCCTACAGAGGTCATCCGAGCAGTACTTC. Translating it yields CASSDALQRSSEQYF.

The count of this clone is one. V and J are TRBV9 and TRBJ2-5, with D hard to call. The length of the CDR3 is 13 residues. The germline V and J ends were trimmed by 2 bases and 5 bases, with 10 bases remaining between them. CDR1 SGDLS and CDR2 YYNGEE come from the germline V gene. The CDR3 nucleotides read TGTGCCAGCAGCGTCAGGATGGGGGAGACCCAGTACTTC. Amino acids: CASSVRMGETQYF.

This clone was seen once. The chain has TRBV7-6 and TRBJ2-7; D remains unclear. This CDR3 is 14 amino acids long. The V and J ends lost 5 bases and 2 bases respectively, with 13 bases between them. Looked up from germline, CDR1 is SGHVS and CDR2 is FNYEAQ. In DNA, the CDR3 is TGTGCCAGCAGCCCCCGAATAGACCCCTACGAGCAGTACTTC. Amino acids: CASSPRIDPYEQYF. Using reference TRBV7-6 and TRBJ2-7 for the parts outside the CDR3, the full variable domain is GAGVSQSPRYKVTKRGQDVALRCDPISGHVSLYWYRQALGQGPEFLTYFNYEAQQDKSGLPNDRFSAERPEGSISTLTIQRTEQRDSAMYRCASSPRIDPYEQYFGPGTRLTVT.

The V call is TRBV3-1 (or the pseudogene TRBV3-2), the J call TRBJ2-1; D is perhaps TRBD1 (6 bases). The germline V gene encodes CDR1 LGHDT and CDR2 YNNKEL (reference sequence). The CDR3 extends over 19 amino acids. Between the trimmed V and J ends, which lost 2 bases and 6 bases, there was a span of 26 bases. The CDR3 here is CASSQYFPYRDTFSNEQFF. The CDR3 nucleotides read TGTGCCAGCAGCCAATACTTTCCATACCGGGACACCTTCAGCAATGAGCAGTTCTTC.

The chain carries TRBV14 and TRBJ1-1, with D unresolved. From germline, CDR1 is SGHDN and CDR2 FVKESK. Deletions cut 4 bases from V and 0 bases from J, with 12 bases between. This CDR3 spans 15 amino acids. The CDR3: CASSRGLYMNTEAFF. The CDR3 DNA reads as TGTGCCAGCAGCCGCGGACTGTACATGAACACTGAAGCTTTCTTT.

V usage is TRBV14 and J usage is TRBJ2-7; 7 bases map to TRBD2. The germline CDR1 and CDR2 sequences are SGHDN and FVKESK. The CDR3 contains 16 residues. With V trimmed by 3 bases and J by 2 bases, 10 bases remained unmatched. In DNA form, the CDR3 reads TGTGCCAGCAGCCACACGTCCCTAGCGGACGCCTACGAGCAGTACTTC. Translating gives CASSHTSLADAYEQYF.

This chain uses TRBV10-1 with TRBJ1-1; the D gene is possibly TRBD1 (5 bases). The CDR3 totals 13 residues. Trimming stripped 6 bases from V and 4 bases from J, with 12 bases between. Germline assignment: CDR1 WNHNN and CDR2 SYGVQD (reference sequence). The CDR3 nucleotides read TGCGCCAGCAGACCCTCAACAGGCACTGAAGCTTTCTTT. Translated: CASRPSTGTEAFF.